This record concerns one T cell receptor (beta chain) sequence. Its cognate antigen has yet to be identified. Base qualities are missing; no much larger clone stands one base away. Libraries came from RT-PCR. These reads were obtained on an Illumina HiSeq 2500. Through fastp at Q25 and MiXCR, TCRdb rebuilt clones from the public reads, retaining in-frame beta chains. Records with the same CDR3 protein are collapsed into one entry carrying the most frequent genes and DNA. Within this sample are approximately 290,000 distinct CDR3 sequences, with 22% of them counted one time only. In total, the top ten clones hold 10% of the sample. In the germline V gene, CDR1 corresponds to KGHSH and CDR2 to LQKENI. Trimming at the junction amounts to 1 base on V and 8 bases on J, and the germline ends lie 20 bases apart. The CDR3 runs 16 amino acids, cysteine and phenylalanine included. CDR3 DNA only is kept here, 48 bases in frame from base 1.

This entry comes from a study of response to subunit inactivated influenza vaccine (dated by TCRdb to the late 2010s). Regarding the research as a whole: The study used deep quantitative T cell receptor repertoire profiling to track responses to a trivalent subunit inactivated influenza vaccine.

The full study reports these points: It was suggested by the authors that each seasonal influenza vaccination may recruit only a limited number of new T cells.

The specimen was PBMCs from blood, collected about 20 months after vaccination. Recombination linked TRBV18 to TRBJ1-2; the D gene is possibly TRBD1, with 6 bases matching. This clonotype was sampled from a man between 50 and 70 years old who received an inactivated influenza vaccine. Donor details come from another sample of the same person, matched by shared clones. The CDR3 loop reads CASSPRDSGGGKGYTF. Here is the DNA: TGTGCCAGCTCACCACGGGACTCGGGGGGCGGAAAAGGCTACACCTTC.